This entry describes one T cell receptor (beta chain). Seattle patients were enrolled while actively infected and followed longitudinally. This sample is drawn from a study of blood T cell repertoires in COVID-19. Clones were read by immunoSEQ multiplex PCR, and TCRdb kept only the in-frame ones, dropping some. The table has about 210,000 clones, around 84% seen once; the top ten hold about 11%. Sequenced input: peripheral blood. The receptor's source is a woman of 80 years or more with COVID-19, enrolled during active disease.

The CDR3 sequence is CASSLEVAAGEGETQYF. In nucleotides, the CDR3 is TGCGCCAGCAGCTTGGAAGTTGCGGCAGGGGAGGGGGAGACCCAGTACTTC. The chain employs TRBV5-1 and TRBJ2-5; maybe TRBD2 (7 bases). V dropped 0 bases and J dropped 5 bases, with 20 bases sitting between them. This CDR3 contains 17 residues. Per the germline V gene, CDR1 is SGHRS and CDR2 is YFSETQ.